This T cell receptor (beta chain) was recorded in a study of blood T cell repertoires in COVID-19. Authors' processing steps: Estimation of nucleated cell counts was performed using reference gene primer amplification. Produced via immunoSEQ multiplex PCR; TCRdb's table is partial and in-frame only. V and J calls and clone size come straight from that table; D and trimming were deduced from the DNA. This sample yields 150,000 to 180,000 clones, of which 75% to 90% are seen a single time; about 2.5% belongs to the top ten. This sequence was found in a woman in her seventies with acute or convalescent COVID-19. Sequencing was done on a sample of peripheral blood.

The CDR3 reads CAWSVIAGARETQYF. The CDR3 DNA reads TGTGCCTGGAGTGTAATAGCGGGGGCCCGGGAGACCCAGTACTTC. The rearrangement uses TRBV30 and TRBJ2-5, with 9 nucleotides matching TRBD2. The germline V gene encodes CDR1 GTSNPN and CDR2 SVGIG (reference sequence). The CDR3 runs 15 residues. Unmatched junction bases numbered 7, after V lost 0 bases and J lost 5 bases.